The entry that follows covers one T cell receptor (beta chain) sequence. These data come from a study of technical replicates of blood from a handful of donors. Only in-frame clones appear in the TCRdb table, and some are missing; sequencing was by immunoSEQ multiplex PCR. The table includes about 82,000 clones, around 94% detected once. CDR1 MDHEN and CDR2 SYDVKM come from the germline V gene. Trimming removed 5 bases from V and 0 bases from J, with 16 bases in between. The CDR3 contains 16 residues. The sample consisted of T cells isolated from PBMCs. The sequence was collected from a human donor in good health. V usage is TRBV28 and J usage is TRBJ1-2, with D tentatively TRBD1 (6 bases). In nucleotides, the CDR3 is TGTGCCAGCAGTCCCCCCGACGGGACAACTAACTATGGCTACACCTTC. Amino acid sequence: CASSPPDGTTNYGYTF.